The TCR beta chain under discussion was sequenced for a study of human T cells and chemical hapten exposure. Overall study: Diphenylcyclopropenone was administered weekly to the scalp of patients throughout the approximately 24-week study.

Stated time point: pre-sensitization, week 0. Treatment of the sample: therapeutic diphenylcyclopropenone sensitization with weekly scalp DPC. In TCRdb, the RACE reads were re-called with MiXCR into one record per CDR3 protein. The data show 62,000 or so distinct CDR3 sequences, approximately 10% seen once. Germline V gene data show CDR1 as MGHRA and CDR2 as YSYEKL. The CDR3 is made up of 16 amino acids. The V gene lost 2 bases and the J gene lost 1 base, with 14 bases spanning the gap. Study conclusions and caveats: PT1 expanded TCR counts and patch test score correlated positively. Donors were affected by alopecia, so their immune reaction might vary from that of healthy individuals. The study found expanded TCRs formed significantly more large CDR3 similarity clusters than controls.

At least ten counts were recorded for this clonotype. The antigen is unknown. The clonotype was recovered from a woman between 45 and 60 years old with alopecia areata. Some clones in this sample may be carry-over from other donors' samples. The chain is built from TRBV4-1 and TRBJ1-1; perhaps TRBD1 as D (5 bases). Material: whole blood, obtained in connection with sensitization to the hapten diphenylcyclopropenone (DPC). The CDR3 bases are TGCGCCAGCAGCCAAATGGCAGGGAGAGGGAACACTGAAGCTTTCTTT. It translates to CASSQMAGRGNTEAFF.